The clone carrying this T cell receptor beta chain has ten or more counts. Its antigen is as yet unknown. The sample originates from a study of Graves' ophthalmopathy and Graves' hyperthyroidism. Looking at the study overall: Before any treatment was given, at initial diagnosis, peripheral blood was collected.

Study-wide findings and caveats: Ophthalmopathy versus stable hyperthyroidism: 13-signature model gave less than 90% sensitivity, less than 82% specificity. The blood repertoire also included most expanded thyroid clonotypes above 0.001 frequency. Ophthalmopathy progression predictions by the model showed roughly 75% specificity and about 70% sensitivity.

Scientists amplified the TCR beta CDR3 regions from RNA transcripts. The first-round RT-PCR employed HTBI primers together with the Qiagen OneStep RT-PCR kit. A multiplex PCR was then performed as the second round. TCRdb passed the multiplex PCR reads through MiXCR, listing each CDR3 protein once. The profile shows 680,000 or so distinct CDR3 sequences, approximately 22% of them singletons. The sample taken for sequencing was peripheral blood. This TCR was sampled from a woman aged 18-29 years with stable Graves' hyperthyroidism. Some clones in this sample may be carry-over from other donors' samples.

This CDR3 reads CASSQWLSPYEQYF. DNA of the CDR3: TGTGCCAGCAGCCAATGGCTTTCCCCCTACGAGCAGTACTTC. V usage is TRBV3-1 and J usage is TRBJ2-7; D remains unclear. Trimming took off 2 bases at V and 2 bases at J, with 10 bases between the two ends. Germline V gene lookup returns CDR1 LGHDT and CDR2 YNNKEL (reference sequence). CDR3 length: 14 amino acids.